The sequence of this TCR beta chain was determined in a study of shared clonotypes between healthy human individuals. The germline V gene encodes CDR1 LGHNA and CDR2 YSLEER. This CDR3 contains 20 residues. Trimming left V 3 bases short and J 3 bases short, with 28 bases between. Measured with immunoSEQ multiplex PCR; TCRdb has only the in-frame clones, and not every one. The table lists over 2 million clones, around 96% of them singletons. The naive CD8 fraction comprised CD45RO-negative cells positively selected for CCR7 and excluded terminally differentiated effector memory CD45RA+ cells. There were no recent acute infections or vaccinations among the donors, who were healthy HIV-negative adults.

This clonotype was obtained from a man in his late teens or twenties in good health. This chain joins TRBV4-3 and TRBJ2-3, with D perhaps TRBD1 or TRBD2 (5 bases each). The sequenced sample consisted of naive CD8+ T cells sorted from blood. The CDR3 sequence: CASSHSAPGPPGDGTDTQYF. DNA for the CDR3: TGCGCCAGCAGCCACTCCGCGCCGGGACCGCCTGGTGACGGGACAGATACGCAGTATTTT.